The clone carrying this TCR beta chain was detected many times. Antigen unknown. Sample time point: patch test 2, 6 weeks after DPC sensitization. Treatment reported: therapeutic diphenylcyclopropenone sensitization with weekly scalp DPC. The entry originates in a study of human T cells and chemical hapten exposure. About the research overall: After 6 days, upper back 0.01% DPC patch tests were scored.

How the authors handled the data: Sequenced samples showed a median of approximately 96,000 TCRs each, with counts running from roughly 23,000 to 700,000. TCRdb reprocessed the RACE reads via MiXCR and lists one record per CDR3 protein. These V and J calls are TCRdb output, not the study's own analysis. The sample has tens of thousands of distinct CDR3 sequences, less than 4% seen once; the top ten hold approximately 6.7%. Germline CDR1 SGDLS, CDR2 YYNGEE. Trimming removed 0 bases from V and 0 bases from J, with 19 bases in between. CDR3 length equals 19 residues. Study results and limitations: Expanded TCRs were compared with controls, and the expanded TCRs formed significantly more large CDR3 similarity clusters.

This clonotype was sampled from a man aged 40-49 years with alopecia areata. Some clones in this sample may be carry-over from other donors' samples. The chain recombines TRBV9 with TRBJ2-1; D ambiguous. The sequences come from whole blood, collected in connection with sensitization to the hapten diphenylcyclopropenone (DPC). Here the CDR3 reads CASSVEGSHLISSYNEQFF. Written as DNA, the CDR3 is TGTGCCAGCAGCGTAGAGGGTAGCCACTTAATTAGCTCCTACAATGAGCAGTTCTTC.